Listed below are T cell receptor beta chains from one sample, sequenced in a study of control samples from healthy donors and cancer patients. Profiling relied on immunoSEQ multiplex PCR, and the TCRdb table lists in-frame clones only, not all of them. Of 120,000 or so clones listed, around 90% are singletons. The sequenced sample was blood. The receptors stem from a man between 18 and 29 years old in good health. CDR3s include the opening cysteine and the closing phenylalanine or tryptophan. Fields, in order: CDR3 length, V gene, J gene, CDR3 protein.

length: 15; V: TRBV6-5; J: TRBJ2-7; CDR3: CASSGRDRTSYEQYF
length: 15; V: TRBV7-2; J: TRBJ2-3; CDR3: CASSLGQGSTDTQYF
length: 13; V: TRBV7-6; J: TRBJ2-3; CDR3: CASTDGNTDTQYF
length: 14; V: TRBV28; J: TRBJ1-2; CDR3: CAIHEGTGGPGYTF
length: 11; V: TRBV10-1; J: TRBJ1-1; CDR3: CATATGTEAFF
length: 16; V: TRBV5-6; J: TRBJ2-2; CDR3: CASSSRGSGLTGELFF
length: 15; V: TRBV9; J: TRBJ2-3; CDR3: CASSRTGGGTDTQYF
length: 13; V: TRBV19; J: TRBJ2-5; CDR3: CATGDTDQETQYF
length: 11; V: TRBV21-1; J: TRBJ1-1; CDR3: CASPQGTEAFF
length: 15; V: TRBV5-1; J: TRBJ2-1; CDR3: CASSLAKGSYNEQFF
length: 16; V: TRBV7-8; J: TRBJ2-4; CDR3: CASRLDGTGVRNIQYF
length: 21; V: TRBV21-1; J: TRBJ2-1; CDR3: CASSKLPGLAGVAQGWDEQFF
length: 14; V: TRBV7-2; J: TRBJ1-1; CDR3: CASSSSMAYSEAFF
length: 15; V: TRBV28; J: TRBJ1-1; CDR3: CASSLPGDLGTEAFF
length: 15; V: TRBV5-5; J: TRBJ2-7; CDR3: CASSRESGQAYEQYF
length: 14; V: TRBV24-1; J: TRBJ2-5; CDR3: CATSDLADQETQYF
length: 14; V: TRBV7-9; J: TRBJ2-7; CDR3: CASSGTPMTYEQYF
length: 16; V: TRBV9; J: TRBJ2-2; CDR3: CASSVEWGPNTGELFF
length: 15; V: TRBV3-1/TRBV3-2; J: TRBJ1-5; CDR3: CASSQNRDLNQPQHF
length: 14; V: TRBV7-5; J: TRBJ2-1; CDR3: CVRSLALVGNEQFF
length: 13; V: TRBV29-1; J: TRBJ2-2; CDR3: CSVGVSGGGELFF
length: 11; V: TRBV4-1; J: TRBJ1-1; CDR3: CASRSAAEAFF
length: 13; V: TRBV7-2; J: TRBJ1-1; CDR3: CASSFQGNTEAFF
length: 16; V: TRBV10-1; J: TRBJ2-1; CDR3: CASSDSTSGSRDEQFF
length: 18; V: TRBV7-9; J: TRBJ2-3; CDR3: CASSLYFSGARHADTQYF
length: 16; V: TRBV6-2/TRBV6-3; J: TRBJ2-3; CDR3: CASSYSFAGLTDTQYF
length: 11; V: TRBV9; J: TRBJ2-1; CDR3: CASSGLAEQFF
length: 15; V: TRBV5-5; J: TRBJ2-7; CDR3: CASTFIPSGAYEQYF
length: 15; V: TRBV6-2/TRBV6-3; J: TRBJ1-5; CDR3: CASSYPTGEAQPQHF
length: 14; V: TRBV10-2; J: TRBJ1-2; CDR3: CASSERTGKLGYTF